This TCR beta chain comes out of a study of cytomegalovirus exposure and HLA in healthy donors. PCR was performed using 60 Vbeta and 13 Jbeta primers. Profiling relied on immunoSEQ multiplex PCR, and the TCRdb table lists in-frame clones only, not all of them. The sample yields 210,000 or so clones, about 88% seen once. The origin of this receptor is a girl aged 2 to 9 in good health and CMV-seronegative. The sequenced sample was PBMCs.

Here the CDR3 DNA reads TGTGCCAGCAGTGACTCGGGGCTAGCGGGAGACATTCAGTACTTC. Translating it yields CASSDSGLAGDIQYF. This chain uses TRBV25-1 with TRBJ2-4; 10 bases fit TRBD2. This CDR3 is 15 amino acids long. J was trimmed by 8 bases and V by 3 bases; bases with no gene match: 7. CDR1 and CDR2 (germline): MGHDK, SYGVNS.